This TCR beta chain emerged from a study of blood T cells in healthy people across ages. As for this clonotype: At one of its ends the junction is not consistent with the germline gene, which may arise from a read error.

The CDR3 is 14 amino acids. Combining a sample-barcoded 5' primer with a J-beta primer mix, a second PCR ran for about 6 to 12 cycles. TCRdb redid the calling of the 5' RACE reads with MiXCR, one entry per CDR3 protein. The sample includes over 950,000 distinct CDR3 sequences, 35% to 40% seen only once; the top ten take about 12%. The J gene is TRBJ1-5, the V gene TRBV12-3 or TRBV12-4, with D perhaps TRBD1 (6 bases). This receptor was taken from a man between 18 and 35 years old in good health. Source material: blood. The CDR3 protein is CAGSLGTRNQPQHF. CDR3 DNA: TGTGCCGGCAGTCTGGGGACACGCAATCAGCCCCAGCATTTT.